What follows is one T cell receptor beta chain and its context. This record belongs to a study of blood T cell repertoires in COVID-19. Data came from immunoSEQ multiplex PCR; TCRdb stores just in-frame clones and leaves some out. Among 60,000 to 75,000 clones listed, around nine tenths were seen once. The CDR3 sequence is 14 residues long. V lost 7 bases, J lost 0 bases, and 10 bases lay in between. Per the germline V gene, CDR1 is SGDLS and CDR2 is YYNGEE. This TCR was recovered from a woman in her sixties with acute or convalescent COVID-19. Sequenced: peripheral blood. The V call is TRBV9, the J call TRBJ2-2; D perhaps matches TRBD1 (6 bases). The CDR3 region has the DNA TGTGCCAGCGGACAGAGCGCGAACACCGGGGAGCTGTTTTTT. Amino acid sequence: CASGQSANTGELFF.